Listed here are 14 T cell receptor beta chains from one sample, sequenced in a study of blood T cell repertoires in COVID-19. Assay: immunoSEQ multiplex PCR; the TCRdb copy retains only in-frame clones and omits some. The sample lists some 170,000 clones; 84% were seen once. Sequenced material: PBMCs or T cells enriched from blood (not recorded which). All receptors come from a man in his fifties or sixties who had recovered from COVID-19.

The rearrangement joins TRBV4-1 to TRBJ1-5, with a weak D call TRBD1 (5 bases). The ends were cut back, 0 bases at V and 3 bases at J, with 9 bases in the middle. The CDR3 contains 15 residues. Germline V CDR1 and CDR2: MGHRA, YSYEKL. This CDR3 is CASSQEAGNNQPQHF. The CDR3 DNA sequence: TGCGCCAGCAGCCAAGAGGCAGGGAACAATCAGCCCCAGCATTTT.

The chain recombines TRBV5-5 with TRBJ2-3, with D maybe TRBD1 (6 bases). The CDR3 extends over 13 amino acids. CDR1 and CDR2 from the germline V gene are SGHKS and YYEKEE (reference sequence). Trimming removed 4 bases at V and 5 bases at J, with 11 bases between. The CDR3 nucleotides read TGTGCCAGCAGCCTCCGGACAGAAGATACGCAGTATTTT. Amino acid sequence: CASSLRTEDTQYF.

The chain couples TRBV5-1 to TRBJ1-2, with D hard to call. Between the trimmed V and J ends, which lost 7 bases and 4 bases, there was a span of 14 bases. The CDR3 length is 13 residues. Germline CDR1 SGHRS, CDR2 YFSETQ. CDR3 nucleotide sequence: TGCGCCAGCGCCCCCTCGGGTGGCTATGGCTACACCTTC. It yields the protein CASAPSGGYGYTF.

The rearrangement uses TRBV5-4 and TRBJ2-4; 9 positions agree with TRBD2. J gave up 8 bases and V 2 bases, and 2 bases lay outside the gene matches. Germline assignment: CDR1 SGHNT and CDR2 YYREEE (reference sequence). CDR3 length: 13 residues. The CDR3 DNA reads TGTGCCAGCAGCTTAGCTAGCGGGGACATTCAGTACTTC. Its translation: CASSLASGDIQYF.

This clone is a singleton in its sample. This chain's CDR3 is CASSLTSQGADSYEQYF. For the CDR3, the DNA is TGTGCCAGCAGTTTAACATCCCAGGGGGCCGATTCCTACGAGCAGTACTTC. The rearrangement joins TRBV27 to TRBJ2-7; 8 bases align to TRBD1. Unmatched junction bases numbered 10, after V lost 2 bases and J lost 1 base. Per germline, CDR1 MNHEY and CDR2 SMNVEV (reference sequence). The CDR3 consists of 17 residues.

This chain joins TRBV5-4 and TRBJ2-3; TRBD2 aligns across 8 bases. V was pared by 0 bases and J by 5 bases, with 11 bases of the junction left unmatched. The CDR3 loop spans 17 amino acids. Germline V gives CDR1 SGHNT, CDR2 YYREEE (reference sequence). CDR3 residues: CASSLAGSGATGDTQYF. DNA for the CDR3: TGTGCCAGCAGCTTGGCCGGTAGCGGGGCAACGGGAGATACGCAGTATTTT.

This clone is a singleton in its sample. The chain carries TRBV29-1 and TRBJ1-2, with D perhaps TRBD1 (6 bases). Per the germline V gene, CDR1 is SQVTM and CDR2 is ANQGSEA. V lost 0 bases and J lost 7, with 12 bases in between. This CDR3 region has 13 residues. The CDR3 is CSVEEPGVGGYTF. For the CDR3, the DNA is TGCAGCGTTGAAGAACCAGGGGTGGGTGGCTACACCTTC.

The rearrangement joins TRBV6-6 to TRBJ1-4; D possibly corresponds to TRBD1 (6 bases). The CDR3 has 13 residues. Germline-derived CDR1 and CDR2 are MNHNY and SVGAGI (reference sequence). V lost 5 bases to trimming and J lost 8 bases, with 12 bases between them. The CDR3 DNA is TGTGCCAGCAGTAAACTCAGGGGAGAAAAACTGTTTTTT. It is translated as CASSKLRGEKLFF.

V is TRBV7-8 and J is TRBJ1-5; a possible D gene is TRBD1 (6 bases). This CDR3 spans 17 amino acids. Trimming shortened V by 3 bases and J by 0 bases, and 15 bases separated the two germline ends. Germline V lookup: CDR1 SGHVS, CDR2 FQNEAQ. As DNA, the CDR3 is TGTGCCAGCAGCTTTAGCCGCGGGGGCCTTAGCAATCAGCCCCAGCATTTT. Protein product: CASSFSRGGLSNQPQHF.

The rearrangement links TRBV5-5 to TRBJ1-2; 8 bases agree with TRBD1. Germline CDR1 is SGHKS and CDR2 is YYEKEE (reference sequence). V shed 0 bases and J 4 bases; nucleotides not matched to a gene: 8. CDR3 length: 16 amino acids. CDR3 region: CASSLERQGAVYGYTF. The CDR3, as DNA: TGTGCCAGCAGCTTGGAGCGCCAGGGGGCGGTCTATGGCTACACCTTC. Full variable domain (outside the CDR3, taken from reference TRBV5-5 and TRBJ1-2): DAGVTQSPTHLIKTRGQQVTLRCSPISGHKSVSWYQQVLGQGPQFIFQYYEKEERGRGNFPDRFSARQFPNYSSELNVNALLLGDSALYLCASSLERQGAVYGYTFGSGTRLTVV.

The V and J genes are TRBV30 and TRBJ1-1; D might be TRBD1 (6 bases). Deletions cut 8 bases from V and 0 bases from J, with 16 bases between. CDR3 length: 14 residues. Germline-derived CDR1 and CDR2 are GTSNPN and SVGIG (reference sequence). CDR3 in DNA: TGTGCCCATTTTCCGGGACACATGAACACTGAAGCTTTCTTT. The encoded protein is CAHFPGHMNTEAFF.

This chain connects TRBV28 to TRBJ1-2; TRBD1 matches at 8 bases. Losses at the gene ends were 1 base for V and 4 bases for J; bases not matched to a gene: 2. Germline-derived CDR1 and CDR2 are MDHEN and SYDVKM. This CDR3 comprises 14 residues. DNA of the CDR3: TGTGCCAGCAGTTTATACAGGGGGACCTATGGCTACACCTTC. Its translation is CASSLYRGTYGYTF.

The chain combines TRBV5-1 with TRBJ1-1; the D gene is possibly TRBD1 (5 bases). V lost 4 bases, J lost 0 bases, and 10 bases lay in between. The CDR3 has 14 amino acids. Germline values: CDR1 SGHRS, CDR2 YFSETQ. The CDR3 region is CASSPEQVNTEAFF. The CDR3 DNA reads TGCGCCAGCAGCCCAGAACAGGTGAACACTGAAGCTTTCTTT.

The chain has TRBV10-1 and TRBJ2-3; no firm D call. The V end lost 6 bases, the J end lost 4 bases, and 14 bases lay between the germline ends. The V gene's germline CDR1 is WNHNN and CDR2 SYGVQD (reference sequence). This CDR3 comprises 14 residues. CDR3 coding DNA: TGCGCCAGCAGGATGGATCTACGGGCAGATACGCAGTATTTT. Its translation: CASRMDLRADTQYF.